A selection of T cell receptor beta chains follows, all from one sample in a study of blood T cell repertoires in COVID-19. Sequenced by immunoSEQ multiplex PCR; TCRdb stores in-frame clones only, minus some. The sample consists of around 110,000 clones, around nine tenths of them appearing once. Material: peripheral blood. The receptors shown here come from a man aged 40-49 years with acute or convalescent COVID-19. CDR3s include the opening cysteine and the closing phenylalanine or tryptophan. A D gene is named only where the DNA matches it firmly. For some rows the clone size is stated as once, few or many, or as a class when expanded; others skip it.

abundance	d_gene	v_gene	j_gene	CDR3aa	CDR3nt
NA	TRBD1	TRBV5-4	TRBJ1-5	CASSGGTVNQPQHF	TGTGCCAGCAGCGGCGGGACAGTCAATCAGCCCCAGCATTTT
few	NA	TRBV7-3	TRBJ2-2	CASSFTPGELFF	TGTGCCAGCAGCTTCACACCCGGGGAGCTGTTTTTT
once	TRBD2	TRBV3-1/TRBV3-2	TRBJ2-1	CASSRIEVAGIGEQFF	TGTGCCAGCAGCCGGATTGAGGTAGCGGGAATCGGTGAGCAGTTCTTC
once	TRBD1	TRBV29-1	TRBJ1-2	CSVVEGQGNGYTF	TGCAGCGTTGTGGAGGGACAGGGGAATGGCTACACCTTC
NA	NA	TRBV10-3	TRBJ1-2	CAIGADGSDGYTF	TGTGCCATCGGAGCGGACGGCTCGGATGGCTACACCTTC
NA	NA	TRBV24-1	TRBJ1-4	CATSDSRGIAEKLFF	TGTGCCACCAGTGATTCCCGGGGGATTGCTGAAAAACTGTTTTTT
NA	TRBD1	TRBV30	TRBJ2-7	CAWNPTGSGYEQYF	TGTGCCTGGAATCCGACAGGGTCGGGATACGAGCAGTACTTC
NA	NA	TRBV5-1	TRBJ2-2	CASSLDTGKRTGELFF	TGCGCCAGCAGCTTGGATACAGGAAAGAGGACCGGGGAGCTGTTTTTT
NA	TRBD1	TRBV2	TRBJ2-7	CASSGGQGGEQYF	TGTGCCAGCAGCGGCGGACAGGGCGGCGAGCAGTACTTC
NA	NA	TRBV7-2	TRBJ1-3	CASSLVVAGNTIYF	TGTGCCAGCAGCTTAGTCGTCGCTGGAAACACCATATATTTT
few	TRBD1	TRBV18	TRBJ1-2	CASSPPGTGLVDGYTF	TGTGCCAGCTCACCACCGGGGACAGGGCTGGTGGACGGCTACACCTTC
NA	TRBD1	TRBV4-2	TRBJ2-7	CASSTGQGGYEQYF	TGTGCCAGCAGCACTGGACAGGGGGGCTACGAGCAGTACTTC
NA	TRBD2	TRBV30	TRBJ2-5	CAWGGGSETQYF	TGTGCCTGGGGCGGCGGGAGTGAGACCCAGTACTTC
NA	NA	TRBV5-4	TRBJ2-2	CASSLGGPRWMNTGELFF	TGTGCCAGCAGCTTGGGCGGGCCGAGGTGGATGAACACCGGGGAGCTGTTTTTT
NA	NA	TRBV5-1	TRBJ1-5	CASSLTLNQPQHF	TGCGCCAGCAGCTTGACTCTAAATCAGCCCCAGCATTTT
once	TRBD1	TRBV5-1	TRBJ1-2	CASSLRTGGNYGYTF	TGCGCCAGCAGCTTGAGGACAGGGGGTAACTATGGCTACACCTTC
NA	NA	TRBV10-3	TRBJ2-3	CAISERGIGTDTQYF	TGTGCCATCAGTGAGAGGGGGATTGGCACAGATACGCAGTATTTT
NA	NA	TRBV19	TRBJ1-5	CASSIDSGRDQPQHF	TGTGCCAGTAGTATAGATTCGGGGAGGGATCAGCCCCAGCATTTT
once	NA	TRBV6-1	TRBJ2-2	CASSEVAGRGTGELFF	TGTGCCAGCAGTGAAGTGGCAGGGCGGGGCACCGGGGAGCTGTTTTTT
NA	NA	TRBV12-3/TRBV12-4	TRBJ1-5	CASSLTADQPQHF	TGTGCCAGCAGTTTGACTGCAGATCAGCCCCAGCATTTT
NA	NA	TRBV6-2/TRBV6-3	TRBJ2-7	CASSRTGGAMEQYF	TGTGCCAGCAGCCGTACGGGGGGCGCTATGGAGCAGTACTTC
NA	NA	TRBV7-2	TRBJ2-1	CASSSKSGSSYNEQFF	TGTGCCAGCAGCTCGAAGTCGGGGAGCTCCTACAATGAGCAGTTCTTC
NA	TRBD1	TRBV5-4	TRBJ1-2	CASSIGQGGYGYTF	TGTGCCAGCAGCATCGGACAGGGGGGCTATGGCTACACCTTC
NA	NA	TRBV9	TRBJ1-3	CASSVSGNTIYF	TGTGCCAGCAGCGTCTCCGGAAACACCATATATTTT
NA	TRBD2	TRBV27	TRBJ2-3	CASSPTSGRVSTDTQYF	TGTGCCAGCAGTCCAACAAGCGGGAGAGTAAGCACAGATACGCAGTATTTT
NA	TRBD2	TRBV6-5	TRBJ2-7	CASSPGTSGGQYF	TGTGCCAGCAGCCCCGGGACCTCGGGGGGGCAGTACTTC
NA	TRBD1	TRBV5-8	TRBJ1-2	CASSLVGTGSNYGYTF	TGTGCCAGCAGCTTGGTGGGGACAGGGAGTAACTATGGCTACACCTTC
NA	TRBD1	TRBV6-5	TRBJ1-1	CAIKGQGATEAFF	TGTGCCATTAAGGGACAGGGGGCCACTGAAGCTTTCTTT
once	NA	TRBV7-9	TRBJ1-4	CASSWGGEVTNEKLFF	TGTGCCAGCAGCTGGGGGGGCGAAGTGACTAATGAAAAACTGTTTTTT
NA	NA	TRBV6-5	TRBJ1-1	CASSFSTGTEAFF	TGTGCCAGCAGTTTCTCCACGGGGACTGAAGCTTTCTTT
NA	TRBD2	TRBV7-9	TRBJ2-1	CASSSLRREANEQFF	TGTGCCAGCAGCAGCCTGAGGCGGGAGGCAAATGAGCAGTTCTTC
NA	NA	TRBV18	TRBJ1-1	CASSPRQAQNTEAFF	TGTGCCAGCTCACCCCGACAGGCCCAGAACACTGAAGCTTTCTTT
NA	NA	TRBV6-6	TRBJ2-7	CASGPGRYEQYF	TGTGCCAGCGGGCCAGGGAGGTACGAGCAGTACTTC
NA	NA	TRBV6-1	TRBJ1-1	CASSEKVGIAGRNTEAFF	TGTGCCAGCAGTGAAAAGGTCGGGATCGCAGGTAGGAACACTGAAGCTTTCTTT
NA	TRBD1	TRBV5-6	TRBJ1-6	CASSFSTTGVGSPLHF	TGTGCCAGCAGCTTTTCCACGACAGGGGTCGGTTCACCCCTCCACTTT
NA	NA	TRBV7-2	TRBJ1-5	CASSLGGGRQPQHF	TGTGCCAGCAGCTTAGGCGGGGGCAGACAGCCCCAGCATTTT
NA	TRBD1	TRBV9	TRBJ1-1	CASSPLQGVTEAFF	TGTGCCAGCAGCCCCCTTCAGGGGGTAACTGAAGCTTTCTTT
NA	NA	TRBV5-1	TRBJ1-6	CASSFGPGPLHF	TGCGCCAGCAGCTTCGGACCGGGGCCCCTCCACTTT
NA	NA	TRBV29-1	TRBJ1-1	CSVGDTFLAFF	TGCAGCGTTGGAGACACTTTTCTCGCTTTCTTT
NA	NA	TRBV19	TRBJ1-1	CASSIDSRNTEAFF	TGTGCCAGTAGTATAGATTCTCGGAACACTGAAGCTTTCTTT
once	TRBD1	TRBV5-1	TRBJ1-5	CASSFGTGVPQPQHF	TGCGCCAGCAGCTTTGGGACAGGGGTTCCTCAGCCCCAGCATTTT
NA	NA	TRBV27	TRBJ2-1	CASRWTNSYNEQFF	TGTGCCAGCAGGTGGACAAACTCCTACAATGAGCAGTTCTTC
few	NA	TRBV19	TRBJ1-3	CATVPRDIGNTIYF	TGTGCCACCGTACCCCGGGACATTGGAAACACCATATATTTT
NA	TRBD2	TRBV4-1	TRBJ2-3	CASSQVDLAGAQDTQYF	TGCGCCAGCAGCCAAGTGGACTTAGCGGGAGCCCAAGATACGCAGTATTTT
NA	TRBD1	TRBV9	TRBJ1-2	CASSPGTGGSVYGYTF	TGTGCCAGCAGCCCGGGGACAGGGGGCTCGGTATATGGCTACACCTTC
NA	TRBD1	TRBV13	TRBJ1-1	CASSLGSGGRDTEAFF	TGTGCCAGCAGCTTAGGTTCAGGGGGCCGGGACACTGAAGCTTTCTTT
NA	NA	TRBV7-2	TRBJ1-4	CASSPTAPTNEKLFF	TGTGCCAGCAGCCCGACAGCACCAACTAATGAAAAACTGTTTTTT
NA	TRBD1	TRBV4-1	TRBJ2-7	CASSQVFGTGRLGEQYF	TGCGCCAGCAGCCAAGTATTCGGGACAGGTCGCCTGGGGGAGCAGTACTTC
NA	NA	TRBV6-5	TRBJ1-3	CASSLREISGNTIYF	TGTGCCAGCAGCCTCAGGGAAATCTCTGGAAACACCATATATTTT
NA	NA	TRBV3-1/TRBV3-2	TRBJ2-7	CASSQGTTFSYEQYF	TGTGCCAGCAGCCAAGGCACTACCTTCTCCTACGAGCAGTACTTC
NA	NA	TRBV6-5	TRBJ1-5	CASTETREQPQHF	TGTGCCAGCACCGAAACGAGGGAGCAGCCCCAGCATTTT
NA	TRBD1	TRBV11-2	TRBJ1-6	CASSPQGWNSPLHF	TGTGCCAGCAGCCCACAGGGGTGGAATTCACCCCTCCACTTT